The clone carrying this T cell receptor (beta chain) was observed once. This specimen comes from a study of blood T cell repertoires in COVID-19. Study-wide context: COVID-19 samples from acute and convalescent phases originated in the United States, Italy and Spain. PBMCs, B-cell-depleted T cells, or T cells were the source of the cDNA or gDNA that made up the material.

Study processing details: Reference gene primer amplification gave estimated nucleated cell counts. The table came from immunoSEQ multiplex PCR; TCRdb's copy has only in-frame clones and leaves some out. The V and J calls and the clone size are those of that table, but D and trimming were determined from the DNA. The data contain roughly 100,000 clones, around 79% of them singletons. The V and J ends lost 3 bases and 4 bases respectively, with 10 bases between them. CDR3 length: 13 residues. Germline V gene sequence: CDR1 SGHDT, CDR2 YYEEEE. This receptor was identified in a man in his 70s with active or convalescent COVID-19. The sequenced sample consisted of peripheral blood. The rearrangement uses TRBV5-6 and TRBJ2-5, with D possibly matching TRBD1 (6 bases). The CDR3 sequence is CASSSTGPETQYF. CDR3 DNA sequence: TGTGCCAGCAGCTCGACAGGCCCAGAGACCCAGTACTTC.